These 32 T cell receptor beta chains were all obtained from the same sample, sequenced in a study of blood T cell repertoires in COVID-19. Libraries were prepared by immunoSEQ multiplex PCR; TCRdb keeps only in-frame clonotypes and omits some of them. The sample contains 220,000 or so clones, around 85% of which appear only once. Sample: PBMCs or T cells enriched from blood (not recorded which). The receptors were gathered from a middle-aged woman with acute COVID-19.

The table lists this clone with a few counts. The V call is TRBV9, the J call TRBJ1-4; TRBD1 aligns across 10 bases. The V and J ends lost 4 bases and 5 bases, in that order; junction bases with no gene match: 2. Per germline, CDR1 SGDLS and CDR2 YYNGEE. The CDR3 is 14 amino acids. The CDR3 DNA follows: TGTGCCAGCAGCCTGGGACAGGGGAATGAAAAACTGTTTTTT. Protein product: CASSLGQGNEKLFF.

The chain joins TRBV27 to TRBJ1-1, with D possibly TRBD1 on 6 matching bases. Per germline, CDR1 MNHEY and CDR2 SMNVEV (reference sequence). V was shortened by 6 bases and J by 6 bases, with 14 bases between the two germline ends. The CDR3 is 13 amino acids. The CDR3 region has the DNA TGTGCCAGCAGATTACAATCAGGGGCTGAAGCTTTCTTT. Amino acids: CASRLQSGAEAFF.

The V call is TRBV27, the J call TRBJ2-1, with D perhaps TRBD2 (6 bases). Looked up from germline, CDR1 is MNHEY and CDR2 is SMNVEV (reference sequence). Trimming pared 4 bases from V and 3 bases from J, leaving 13 bases between. The CDR3 is made up of 15 amino acids. The CDR3 here is CASSSPLRGYNEQFF. Written as DNA, the CDR3 is TGTGCCAGCAGTTCGCCCTTGCGGGGCTACAATGAGCAGTTCTTC.

The chain is built from TRBV27 and TRBJ2-5, with TRBD2 matching over 9 bases. Germline V gene sequence: CDR1 MNHEY, CDR2 SMNVEV (reference sequence). With 4 bases clipped from V and 5 bases from J, the junction kept 8 bases outside the gene matches. There are 15 residues in the CDR3. The CDR3 DNA sequence: TGTGCCAGCAGTTCCTCGACTAGCGGCTGGGAGACCCAGTACTTC. Amino acids: CASSSSTSGWETQYF.

The gene calls are TRBV4-1 and TRBJ1-5; D not resolved. The CDR3 is made up of 13 amino acids. Germline V gives CDR1 MGHRA, CDR2 YSYEKL. Trimming stripped 3 bases from V and 0 bases from J, with 3 bases between. The CDR3 DNA reads as TGCGCCAGCAGCCAGAGTAGCAATCAGCCCCAGCATTTT. Its translation is CASSQSSNQPQHF.

V gene TRBV4-2 combines with J gene TRBJ1-1, with 8 bases identical to TRBD1. Germline V CDR1 and CDR2: LGHNA, YNFKEQ. This CDR3 is built from 15 residues. J lost 4 bases, V lost 0 bases, and 4 bases had no gene match. This CDR3 reads CASSQDRGRGTEAFF. CDR3 nucleotides: TGTGCCAGCAGCCAAGACAGGGGGCGAGGCACTGAAGCTTTCTTT.

The chain joins TRBV15 to TRBJ1-3, with TRBD1 identical over 9 bases. The CDR3 consists of 16 residues. Germline V gene data show CDR1 as LNHNV and CDR2 as YYDKDF (reference sequence). Trimming cost V 5 bases and J 0 bases; bases outside gene matches: 5. In nucleotides, the CDR3 is TGTGCCACCAGCGACAGGGGGATGGCCTCTGGAAACACCATATATTTT. It is translated as CATSDRGMASGNTIYF.

In its sample, this clone was seen once. The J gene is TRBJ2-5, the V gene TRBV18; TRBD1 aligns across 7 bases. Unmatched junction bases numbered 6, after V lost 3 bases and J lost 2 bases. From germline, CDR1 is KGHSH and CDR2 LQKENI. CDR3 length: 15 amino acids. CDR3 residues: CASSPLGQPQETQYF. CDR3 in DNA: TGTGCCAGCTCACCTCTGGGACAGCCTCAAGAGACCCAGTACTTC.

This chain links TRBV2 with TRBJ1-6; TRBD1 is a possible D gene (5 bases). Germline CDR1 SNHLY, CDR2 FYNNEI. V was clipped by 5 bases and J by 8 bases, with 7 bases between them. The CDR3 totals 12 residues. The CDR3 spells CASSPGDSPLHF. DNA for the CDR3: TGTGCCAGCAGTCCGGGGGATTCACCCCTCCACTTT.

CDR3 in DNA: TGTGCCAGCACCAGACAGGGAAGTCAGCCCCAGCATTTT. Translation gives CASTRQGSQPQHF. The genes are TRBV2 and TRBJ1-5; TRBD1 agrees at 7 bases. The CDR3 has 13 amino acids. The junction had 6 bases not matched to a gene; V was cut back by 7 bases and J by 6 bases. In germline, CDR1 is SNHLY, CDR2 FYNNEI.

The rearrangement links TRBV15 to TRBJ2-3, with TRBD2 as a possible D gene (6 bases). V was trimmed by 4 bases and J by 1 base, leaving 15 bases between them. The CDR3 length is 16 residues. Germline V CDR1 and CDR2: LNHNV, YYDKDF (reference sequence). The CDR3 nucleotides read TGTGCCACCAGCAAAGTTCGGGGGATCGGCACAGATACGCAGTATTTT. Its translation: CATSKVRGIGTDTQYF.

The chain uses TRBV27 and TRBJ2-7, with a weak D call TRBD2 (6 bases). The CDR3 runs to 18 residues. V was cut by 1 base and J by 3 bases, with 22 bases left in between. The germline V gene encodes CDR1 MNHEY and CDR2 SMNVEV (reference sequence). CDR3 in DNA: TGTGCCAGCAGTTTATTGGCGGGAAATCCCCCCACCTACTACGAGCAGTACTTC. Protein sequence: CASSLLAGNPPTYYEQYF.

Comment on this clone: The same CDR3 arises from other DNA sequences in this sample as well. The V call is TRBV20-1, the J call TRBJ1-2; no reliable D call. The CDR3 length is 11 residues. V gave up 4 bases and J gave up 2 bases, with 5 bases separating them. CDR1 and CDR2 from the germline V gene are DFQATT and SNEGSKA (reference sequence). CDR3 amino acids: CSATGNYGYTF. DNA for the CDR3: TGCAGTGCTACGGGGAACTATGGCTACACCTTC.

The J gene is TRBJ2-7, the V gene TRBV30, with D possibly being TRBD2 (6 bases). Germline assignment: CDR1 GTSNPN and CDR2 SVGIG (reference sequence). The CDR3 totals 13 residues. The V end lost 2 bases, the J end lost 10 bases, and 18 bases lay between the germline ends. The CDR3 bases are TGTGCCTGGAGTACCTTAGCGGAGCTCGATCAGTACTTC. This translates into CAWSTLAELDQYF. Looking up the rest from reference TRBV30 and TRBJ2-7 gives the full variable domain: SQTIHQWPATLVQPVGSPLSLECTVEGTSNPNLYWYRQAAGRGLQLLFYSVGIGQISSEVPQNLSASRPQDRQFILSSKKLLLSDSGFYLCAWSTLAELDQYFGPGTRLTVT.

This clone has a handful of counts. This chain uses TRBV7-2 with TRBJ1-1, with 7 nucleotides matching TRBD1. V lost 5 bases, J lost 3 bases, and 3 bases stayed unmatched. The CDR3 has 13 amino acids. Germline V gene lookup returns CDR1 SGHTA and CDR2 FQGNSA. In DNA form, the CDR3 reads TGTGCCAGCAGCGCCACAGGGGACACTGAAGCTTTCTTT. It encodes CASSATGDTEAFF. Filled out from reference TRBV7-2 and TRBJ1-1, the complete variable domain reads GAGVSQSPSNKVTEKGKDVELRCDPISGHTALYWYRQSLGQGLEFLIYFQGNSAPDKSGLPSDRFSAERTGGSVSTLTIQRTQQEDSAVYLCASSATGDTEAFFGQGTRLTVV.

This chain connects TRBV3-1 (or the pseudogene TRBV3-2) to TRBJ2-1; D is unresolved. This CDR3 contains 13 residues. The germline CDR1 and CDR2 sequences are LGHDT and YNNKEL (reference sequence). V lost 0 bases and J 10 bases, leaving 10 bases between the germline ends. CDR3 bases: TGTGCCAGCAGCCAAGATGTGCTAAGCGAGCAGTTCTTC. It translates to CASSQDVLSEQFF.

The genes are TRBV9 and TRBJ2-7, with D possibly being TRBD2 (6 bases). The CDR3 contains 12 residues. Trimming took 0 bases from V and 8 from J, leaving 9 bases between them. Germline loops: CDR1 SGDLS, CDR2 YYNGEE. In DNA, the CDR3 is TGTGCCAGCAGCGTAGGGGGAGGTCAGCAGTACTTC. Translated, it gives CASSVGGGQQYF.

This clone appeared once. The V and J genes are TRBV6-1 and TRBJ2-1; TRBD1 matches 8 bases. This CDR3 is built from 13 residues. The V gene's germline CDR1 is MNHNS and CDR2 SASEGT. The V and J ends lost 2 bases and 7 bases, in that order; junction bases with no gene match: 1. CDR3 nucleotides: TGTGCCAGCAGTGAAAGACAGGGGAATGAGCAGTTCTTC. This sequence encodes CASSERQGNEQFF.

V is TRBV12-2 and J is TRBJ1-5; TRBD1, as called in the table, went unchecked against the DNA. TRBV12-2 corresponds to a pseudogene. The CDR3 has 18 amino acids. CDR3: CASLLDRGSPYSNQPQHF. DNA for the CDR3: TGTGCAAGTCTCCTAGACAGGGGATCCCCGTATAGCAATCAGCCCCAGCATTTT.

Here the CDR3 reads CASSDTGEVDTEAFF. CDR3 in DNA: TGTGCCAGCAGCGACACAGGGGAGGTCGACACTGAAGCTTTCTTT. The chain couples TRBV7-8 to TRBJ1-1, with 7 bases lining up with TRBD1. Germline V gene sequence: CDR1 SGHVS, CDR2 FQNEAQ. This CDR3 is 15 amino acids long. The junction had 9 bases not matched to a gene; V was cut back by 5 bases and J by 3 bases.

V usage is TRBV2 and J usage is TRBJ2-5; D is unresolved. The CDR3 loop spans 12 amino acids. The germline V gene has CDR1 SNHLY and CDR2 FYNNEI. The V end lost 7 bases, the J end lost 4 bases, and 10 bases lay between the germline ends. The CDR3 reads CASKRARETQYF. The CDR3 region has the DNA TGTGCCAGCAAGAGAGCGAGAGAGACCCAGTACTTC.

This clone was seen a few times. The genes are TRBV4-1 and TRBJ2-1; no firm D call. This CDR3 contains 14 residues. The ends were cut back, 0 bases at V and 6 bases at J, with 9 bases in the middle. Germline values: CDR1 MGHRA, CDR2 YSYEKL. The CDR3, as DNA: TGCGCCAGCAGCCAAGATCGCGAGCCCAATGAGCAGTTCTTC. Amino acids: CASSQDREPNEQFF.

Only one count was recorded for this clone. The rearrangement uses TRBV30 and TRBJ2-7; D gene ambiguous. Germline CDR1 GTSNPN, CDR2 SVGIG (reference sequence). The CDR3 runs to 12 residues. The V end lost 4 bases, the J end lost 1 base, and 8 bases lay between the germline ends. As DNA, the CDR3 is TGTGCCTGGACGACATTATCCTACGAGCAGTACTTC. Protein sequence: CAWTTLSYEQYF.

V usage is TRBV5-4 and J usage is TRBJ2-1; 7 nucleotides match TRBD1. CDR3 length equals 15 residues. Trimming cost V 2 bases and J 6 bases; bases outside gene matches: 8. From germline, CDR1 is SGHNT and CDR2 YYREEE (reference sequence). This CDR3 reads CASSLKGAEGNEQFF. For the CDR3, the DNA is TGTGCCAGCAGCTTAAAGGGGGCTGAGGGCAATGAGCAGTTCTTC.

The V call is TRBV19, the J call TRBJ2-3, with TRBD2 matching 10 bases. V was pared by 9 bases and J by 4 bases, with 7 bases of the junction left unmatched. CDR3 length: 14 amino acids. CDR1 is LNHDA and CDR2 is SQIVND in the germline V gene (reference sequence). The CDR3 here is CASLQRGGPDTQYF. The CDR3 DNA reads as TGTGCCAGCCTACAGCGGGGGGGGCCAGATACGCAGTATTTT.

This clone turned up a few times. V is TRBV19 and J is TRBJ1-5; D not certain. CDR1 LNHDA and CDR2 SQIVND come from the germline V gene (reference sequence). V shed 1 base and J shed 2 bases, with 12 bases lying between them. The CDR3 is 16 residues long. The CDR3 coding sequence is TGTGCCAGTAGTATAGTAGGCGCCGGAGGCAATCAGCCCCAGCATTTT. As protein: CASSIVGAGGNQPQHF.

This rearrangement joins TRBV3-1 (or the pseudogene TRBV3-2) to TRBJ1-6; D is perhaps TRBD1 (6 bases). From germline, CDR1 is LGHDT and CDR2 YNNKEL (reference sequence). The V end was cut by 2 bases, the J end by 4 bases, with 9 bases between. This CDR3 is built from 15 residues. The CDR3 protein is CASSQRGQYNSPLHF. The CDR3 coding sequence is TGTGCCAGCAGCCAAAGAGGACAGTATAATTCACCCCTCCACTTT.

The rearrangement links TRBV5-1 to TRBJ2-5, with 8 nucleotides matching TRBD1. The junction had 10 bases not matched to a gene; V was cut back by 2 bases and J by 4 bases. Germline V gene data show CDR1 as SGHRS and CDR2 as YFSETQ. The CDR3 has 16 residues. The chain's CDR3 is CASSLNRQGMGETQYF. The CDR3 DNA reads as TGCGCCAGCAGCTTAAACCGACAGGGGATGGGAGAGACCCAGTACTTC. Based on the CDR3 plus reference TRBV5-1 and TRBJ2-5, the full variable domain is KAGVTQTPRYLIKTRGQQVTLSCSPISGHRSVSWYQQTPGQGLQFLFEYFSETQRNKGNFPGRFSGRQFSNSRSEMNVSTLELGDSALYLCASSLNRQGMGETQYFGPGTRLLVL.

The chain is built from TRBV7-3 and TRBJ2-2; 8 bases match TRBD1. The ends lost 2 bases at V and 6 bases at J; junction bases unmatched: 5. From germline, CDR1 is SGHTA and CDR2 FQGTGA. The CDR3 totals 15 residues. CDR3: CASSLGQGRSGELFF. DNA for the CDR3: TGTGCCAGCAGCTTAGGACAGGGAAGGTCCGGGGAGCTGTTTTTT.

The chain is built from TRBV20-1 and TRBJ1-1, with D perhaps TRBD1 (6 bases). CDR1 is DFQATT, CDR2 SNEGSKA, per germline (reference sequence). Deletions cut 2 bases from V and 7 bases from J, with 8 bases between. This CDR3 region has 11 residues. The CDR3 protein is CSARQTGEAFF. Written as DNA, the CDR3 is TGCAGTGCTAGACAGACAGGTGAAGCTTTCTTT.

This clone came up many times. Here the CDR3 DNA reads TGTGCCAGCAGTTACGACAGGGCCCCCTATGGCTACACCTTC. It yields the protein CASSYDRAPYGYTF. The chain carries TRBV6-5 and TRBJ1-2, with TRBD1 matching 7 bases. The CDR3 totals 14 residues. The ends lost 2 bases at V and 4 bases at J; junction bases unmatched: 4. The germline V gene encodes CDR1 MNHEY and CDR2 SVGAGI.

This clone was seen a few times. This chain joins TRBV13 and TRBJ1-2; 7 positions match TRBD1. J gave up 4 bases and V 4 bases, and 6 bases lay outside the gene matches. Looked up from germline, CDR1 is PRHDT and CDR2 is FYEKMQ (reference sequence). The CDR3 loop spans 14 amino acids. The CDR3 DNA reads TGTGCCAGCAGCTCGGACAGGCGAGCCTATGGCTACACCTTC. Its translation: CASSSDRRAYGYTF.